The present TCR beta chain was sequenced within a study of glioma-infiltrating T cells after dendritic cell vaccination. Looking at the study overall: Treatment, given 2003 to 2012, was autologous tumor lysate-pulsed dendritic cell vaccination.

Germline V CDR1 and CDR2: SGHRS, YFSETQ. The CDR3 runs to 14 residues. The J segment lost 6 bases and the V segment lost 4 bases, leaving 7 bases of the junction unmatched. This table comes from immunoSEQ multiplex PCR, and its TCRdb copy is limited to in-frame clones, with some not included. The data hold 100,000 to 120,000 clones, with almost 90% observed a single time. Time point reported: after dendritic cell vaccination, including at tumor progression/relapse. The chain recombines TRBV5-1 with TRBJ2-1, with 7 bases matching TRBD2. The input for sequencing was blood, taken after dendritic cell vaccination. The sequence came from a human donor with glioblastoma. CDR3 residues: CASSPPGGGNEQFF. CDR3 coding DNA: TGCGCCAGCAGCCCACCAGGCGGGGGCAATGAGCAGTTCTTC.